The 6 T cell receptor beta chains listed next were all sequenced from one sample in a study of blood T cells in healthy people across ages. Alongside a J-beta primer mix, a sample-barcoded 5' primer served in a second PCR lasting about 7 to 12 cycles. TCRdb fed the 5' RACE reads into MiXCR, producing one record per CDR3 protein. The sample yields about 970,000 distinct CDR3 sequences, just over 50% seen once. The material sequenced was blood. These receptors came from a woman aged 60-75 years in good health.

This chain uses TRBV4-1 with TRBJ2-3; 10 bases are shared with TRBD2. This CDR3 comprises 17 residues. V lost 1 base and J lost 5; bases outside the gene matches: 9. Germline CDR1 is MGHRA and CDR2 is YSYEKL. This CDR3 is CASSQGWASGRIDTQYF. The CDR3 DNA sequence: TGCGCCAGCAGCCAAGGTTGGGCTAGCGGGAGAATAGATACGCAGTATTTT.

The chain couples TRBV10-3 to TRBJ2-7; a weak D match, TRBD2 (6 bases). Trimming took 3 bases from V and 2 from J, leaving 17 bases between them. Germline CDR1 reads ENHRY; CDR2 reads SYGVKD. The CDR3 consists of 16 residues. CDR3 coding DNA: TGTGCCATCAGTGACCCTATACGGGAGCATCCCTACGAGCAGTACTTC. This sequence encodes CAISDPIREHPYEQYF.

The rearrangement joins TRBV12-3 or TRBV12-4 to TRBJ1-2; D perhaps matches TRBD1 (5 bases). Deletions cut 3 bases from V and 3 bases from J, with 14 bases between. This CDR3 is built from 15 residues. The CDR3 sequence is CASSFGVTDYYGYTF. DNA for the CDR3: TGTGCCAGCAGTTTTGGAGTGACAGACTACTATGGCTACACCTTC.

The V gene is TRBV7-9, the J gene TRBJ2-5; 8 bases map to TRBD1. The CDR3 has 17 residues. Germline V gene lookup returns CDR1 SEHNR and CDR2 FQNEAQ (reference sequence). The trim removed 0 bases at V and 1 base at J, leaving 7 bases unmatched. CDR3 residues: CASSLANQGASQETQYF. The CDR3, as DNA: TGTGCCAGCAGCTTAGCAAACCAGGGGGCTAGCCAAGAGACCCAGTACTTC.

The sample holds a few counts of this clonotype. The chain carries TRBV4-3 and TRBJ2-1, with TRBD2 matching over 15 bases. The ends lost 0 bases at V and 8 bases at J; junction bases unmatched: 11. The CDR3 has 19 residues. CDR1 is LGHNA and CDR2 is YSLEER in the germline V gene. The DNA for the CDR3 is TGCGCCAGCAGCCAAGATAGGGGGACTAGCGGGAGGCGAAGGGATGAGCAGTTCTTC. Protein sequence: CASSQDRGTSGRRRDEQFF.

V usage is TRBV3-1 and J usage is TRBJ2-4, with 10 bases lining up with TRBD2. Germline CDR1 and CDR2: LGHDT and YNNKEL (reference sequence). This CDR3 is built from 20 residues. Losses at the gene ends were 3 bases for V and 3 bases for J; bases not matched to a gene: 17. Here the CDR3 reads CASSHRVLAGLGLDKNIQYF. The CDR3 region has the DNA TGTGCCAGCAGCCATCGCGTACTAGCGGGATTGGGTTTGGACAAAAACATTCAGTACTTC.